These 14 T cell receptor beta chains were all obtained from the same sample, sequenced in a study of cytomegalovirus exposure and HLA in healthy donors. Vbeta (60) and Jbeta (13) primers were used in the PCR. Sequenced by immunoSEQ multiplex PCR; TCRdb stores in-frame clones only, minus some. The sample shows roughly 81,000 clones, over 70% of them seen only once. The sample was PBMCs. The receptors derive from a boy between 5 and 17 years old in good health and CMV-seronegative.

V and J are TRBV5-1 and TRBJ1-4; no clear D gene. V dropped 0 bases and J dropped 0 bases, with 12 bases sitting between them. This CDR3 region has 17 residues. Germline V CDR1 and CDR2: SGHRS, YFSETQ. The CDR3 sequence is CASSLGGGPATNEKLFF. The CDR3 bases are TGCGCCAGCAGCTTGGGAGGCGGTCCCGCAACTAATGAAAAACTGTTTTTT.

In this sample, this clone turned up a few times. This chain links TRBV30 with TRBJ1-1, with D hard to call. The CDR3 runs to 12 residues. Per germline, CDR1 GTSNPN and CDR2 SVGIG (reference sequence). V was cut by 3 bases and J by 0 bases, with 5 bases left in between. The CDR3 sequence is CAWREMNTEAFF. CDR3 DNA sequence: TGTGCCTGGAGGGAGATGAACACTGAAGCTTTCTTT.

The chain employs TRBV2 and TRBJ1-1; 7 bases line up with TRBD1. J lost 4 bases, V lost 0 bases, and 5 bases had no gene match. The CDR3 covers 15 residues. Germline V gives CDR1 SNHLY, CDR2 FYNNEI. As DNA, the CDR3 is TGTGCCAGCAGTGAAGCTGATAACAGGGGCACTGAAGCTTTCTTT. Its translation is CASSEADNRGTEAFF. The complete variable domain, with remaining parts taken from reference TRBV2 and TRBJ1-1, reads EPEVTQTPSHQVTQMGQEVILRCVPISNHLYFYWYRQILGQKVEFLVSFYNNEISEKSEIFDDQFSVERPDGSNFTLKIRSTKLEDSAMYFCASSEADNRGTEAFFGQGTRLTVV.

CDR3: CSVEADSRKLFF. The DNA for the CDR3 is TGCAGCGTTGAAGCGGACTCCAGGAAACTGTTTTTT. The chain couples TRBV29-1 to TRBJ1-4; no clear D. V gave up 1 base and J gave up 11 bases, with 11 bases separating them. Germline values: CDR1 SQVTM, CDR2 ANQGSEA. The CDR3 length is 12 residues.

This clone was seen a few times. V usage is TRBV28 and J usage is TRBJ2-7, with TRBD1 matching 7 bases. V shed 3 bases, J shed 3 bases, and the junction held 2 bases outside the gene matches. This CDR3 has 13 amino acids. Germline loops: CDR1 MDHEN, CDR2 SYDVKM. CDR3 amino acids: CASSFGDSYEQYF. DNA of the CDR3: TGTGCCAGCAGTTTTGGGGACAGCTACGAGCAGTACTTC.

The V gene is TRBV7-9, the J gene TRBJ2-1; 7 positions agree with TRBD2. V gave up 6 bases and J gave up 0 bases; unmatched junction bases: 8. Germline V gives CDR1 SEHNR, CDR2 FQNEAQ (reference sequence). CDR3 size: 16 residues. The CDR3 region is CASRTTSCCSYNEQFF. CDR3 bases: TGTGCCAGCAGGACGACTAGCTGTTGCTCCTACAATGAGCAGTTCTTC.

The rearrangement links TRBV7-2 to TRBJ1-5; D is uncertain. CDR3 length: 16 residues. Germline V gene lookup returns CDR1 SGHTA and CDR2 FQGNSA. Trimming removed 3 bases from V and 3 bases from J, with 15 bases in between. The CDR3 nucleotides are TGTGCCAGCAGCTTCAGTGGAGGAGAGCTCAATCAGCCCCAGCATTTT. Translating gives CASSFSGGELNQPQHF.

This chain links TRBV9 with TRBJ2-5; weak D call: TRBD1 (6 bases). With 0 bases removed from V and 5 bases from J, the gap between germline ends came to 11 bases. From germline, CDR1 is SGDLS and CDR2 YYNGEE. This CDR3 is 14 amino acids long. The CDR3: CASSVAGVGETQYF. In DNA, the CDR3 is TGTGCCAGCAGCGTAGCAGGGGTCGGGGAGACCCAGTACTTC. Combining the CDR3 with reference TRBV9 and TRBJ2-5 gives the whole variable domain DSGVTQTPKHLITATGQRVTLRCSPRSGDLSVYWYQQSLDQGLQFLIQYYNGEERAKGNILERFSAQQFPDLHSELNLSSLELGDSALYFCASSVAGVGETQYFGPGTRLLVL.

The chain combines TRBV7-2 with TRBJ1-1; D is undetermined. Germline CDR1 reads SGHTA; CDR2 reads FQGNSA. Between the trimmed V and J ends, which lost 5 bases and 0 bases, there was a span of 16 bases. This CDR3 comprises 16 residues. The CDR3 protein is CASSQLSVELNTEAFF. Written as DNA, the CDR3 is TGTGCCAGCAGCCAACTATCGGTAGAATTGAACACTGAAGCTTTCTTT.

The V and J genes are TRBV20-1 and TRBJ1-5; D is unresolved. V shed 6 bases and J shed 2 bases, with 5 bases lying between them. Germline V gene sequence: CDR1 DFQATT, CDR2 SNEGSKA (reference sequence). This CDR3 region has 11 residues. In DNA form, the CDR3 reads TGCAGTGCGCAGGGCAATCAGCCCCAGCATTTT. It is translated as CSAQGNQPQHF.

The table lists this clone with a count of one. This chain connects TRBV5-8 to TRBJ2-4; D is possibly TRBD1 (6 bases). V lost 3 bases, J lost 0 bases, and 13 bases lay in between. The germline gives CDR1 SGHTS, CDR2 YDEGEE. The CDR3 covers 16 residues. The CDR3 sequence is CASSSRTALAKNIQYF. The CDR3 nucleotides are TGTGCCAGCAGCTCTCGGACAGCGCTAGCCAAAAACATTCAGTACTTC.

The chain has TRBV27 and TRBJ2-5; maybe TRBD2 (6 bases). Deletions cut 4 bases from V and 7 bases from J, with 13 bases between. The CDR3 is 13 amino acids. CDR1 MNHEY and CDR2 SMNVEV come from the germline V gene (reference sequence). The CDR3 nucleotides read TGTGCCAGCAGTTACCTCGGGGGAGGGACCCAGTACTTC. This encodes CASSYLGGGTQYF.

The CDR3 coding sequence is TGTGCCAGCAGTTCCGTAGCGGGAGTGGTCCACATTCAGTACTTC. This codes for CASSSVAGVVHIQYF. This chain links TRBV28 with TRBJ2-4; TRBD2 aligns across 9 bases. Trimming at V came to 4 bases and at J to 8 bases, leaving 9 bases not matched to a gene. Germline CDR1 is MDHEN and CDR2 is SYDVKM. This CDR3 has 15 amino acids. Complete variable domain (other parts from reference TRBV28 and TRBJ2-4): DVKVTQSSRYLVKRTGEKVFLECVQDMDHENMFWYRQDPGLGLRLIYFSYDVKMKEKGDIPEGYSVSREKKERFSLILESASTNQTSMYLCASSSVAGVVHIQYFGAGTRLSVL.

V is TRBV7-8 and J is TRBJ2-7; 14 bases fit TRBD2. The V gene end was trimmed by 5 bases and the J gene end by 4 bases; junction bases not matched to a gene: 7. The germline V gene has CDR1 SGHVS and CDR2 FQNEAQ. The CDR3 is made up of 16 amino acids. The CDR3 region has the DNA TGTGCCAGCAGCCTCGGGACTAGCGGGAGAAGGTACGAGCAGTACTTC. Translating gives CASSLGTSGRRYEQYF.